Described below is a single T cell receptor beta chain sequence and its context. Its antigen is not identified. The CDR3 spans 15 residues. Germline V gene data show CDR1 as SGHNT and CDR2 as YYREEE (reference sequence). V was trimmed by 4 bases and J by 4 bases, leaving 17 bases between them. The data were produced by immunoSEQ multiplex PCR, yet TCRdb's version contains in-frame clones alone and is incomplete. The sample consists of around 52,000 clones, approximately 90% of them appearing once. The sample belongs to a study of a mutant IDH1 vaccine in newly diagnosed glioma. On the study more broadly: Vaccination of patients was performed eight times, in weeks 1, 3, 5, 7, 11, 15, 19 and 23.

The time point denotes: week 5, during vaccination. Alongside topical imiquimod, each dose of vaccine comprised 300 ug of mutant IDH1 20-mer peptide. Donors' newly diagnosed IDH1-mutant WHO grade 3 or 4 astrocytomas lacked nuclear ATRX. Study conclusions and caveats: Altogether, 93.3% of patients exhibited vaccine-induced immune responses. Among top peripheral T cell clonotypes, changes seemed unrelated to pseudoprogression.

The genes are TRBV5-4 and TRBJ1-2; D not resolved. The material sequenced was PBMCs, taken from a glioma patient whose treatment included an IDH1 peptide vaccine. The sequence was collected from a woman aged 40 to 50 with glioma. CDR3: CASSLGSSDAYGYTF. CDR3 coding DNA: TGTGCCAGCAGCCTGGGATCCTCCGACGCCTATGGCTACACCTTC. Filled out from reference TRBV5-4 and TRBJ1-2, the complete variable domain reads ETGVTQSPTHLIKTRGQQVTLRCSSQSGHNTVSWYQQALGQGPQFIFQYYREEENGRGNFPPRFSGLQFPNYSSELNVNALELDDSALYLCASSLGSSDAYGYTFGSGTRLTVV.